The 4 T cell receptor beta chains below were found in one sample sequenced in a study of blood T cell repertoires in COVID-19 (dated by TCRdb to 2018 to 2021). The method was the immunoSEQ multiplex PCR assay. TCRdb re-hosts the immuneACCESS table, in-frame sequences only. Its copies lack some clones; in the studies checked, an unresolved V gene accounts for under half of them, and the cause for the rest is not known. Across this sample there are 250,000 or so clones, with 70% to 90% seen only once. 2% to 3% of the sample comes from the top ten. Material for sequencing was peripheral blood. The receptors shown here come from a man aged 30 to 39 with COVID-19, enrolled during active disease.

J is TRBJ2-3 and V is TRBV24-1; 13 nucleotides line up with TRBD2. There are 18 residues in the CDR3. CDR1 is KGHDR, CDR2 SFDVKD, per germline. With 9 bases clipped from V and 1 base from J, the junction kept 12 bases outside the gene matches. In nucleotides, the CDR3 is TGTGCCACCGCTAGGACTAGCGGGAGTTGGGGTGGCACAGATACGCAGTATTTT. It specifies CATARTSGSWGGTDTQYF.

This chain connects TRBV14 to TRBJ2-7, with 15 bases aligning to TRBD2. The CDR3 is 20 amino acids. With V trimmed by 4 bases and J by 1 base, 14 bases remained unmatched. The germline V gene encodes CDR1 SGHDN and CDR2 FVKESK. CDR3 region: CASSPPRGLAGGGDSYEQYF. Here the CDR3 DNA reads TGTGCCAGCAGCCCACCGAGGGGACTAGCGGGAGGAGGTGATTCCTACGAGCAGTACTTC.

CDR3 residues: CASSPPAGLETQYF. The CDR3 DNA reads as TGTGCCAGCTCACCACCTGCAGGGTTAGAGACCCAGTACTTC. The chain uses TRBV18 and TRBJ2-5; D perhaps matches TRBD1 (5 bases). The ends were cut back, 0 bases at V and 4 bases at J, with 9 bases in the middle. The germline gives CDR1 KGHSH, CDR2 LQKENI. CDR3 length: 14 amino acids. The variable domain in full, with the rest retrieved from reference TRBV18 and TRBJ2-5, is NAGVMQNPRHLVRRRGQEARLRCSPMKGHSHVYWYRQLPEEGLKFMVYLQKENIIDESGMPKERFSAEFPKEGPSILRIQQVVRGDSAAYFCASSPPAGLETQYFGPGTRLLVL.

The rearrangement joins TRBV5-1 to TRBJ2-7; 10 positions agree with TRBD2. With 1 base clipped from V and 5 bases from J, the junction kept 9 bases outside the gene matches. This CDR3 has 16 residues. CDR1 is SGHRS and CDR2 is YFSETQ in the germline V gene. The CDR3 reads CASSLQLAGATHEQYF. The CDR3, as DNA: TGCGCCAGCAGCTTGCAGCTAGCGGGAGCAACCCACGAGCAGTACTTC. Full variable domain (outside the CDR3, taken from reference TRBV5-1 and TRBJ2-7): KAGVTQTPRYLIKTRGQQVTLSCSPISGHRSVSWYQQTPGQGLQFLFEYFSETQRNKGNFPGRFSGRQFSNSRSEMNVSTLELGDSALYLCASSLQLAGATHEQYFGPGTRLTVT.